The clone carrying this TCR beta chain was found once. These data come from a study of T cell responses to AZD1222 COVID-19 vaccine. The data were produced by immunoSEQ multiplex PCR, yet TCRdb's version contains in-frame clones alone and is incomplete. This sample yields about 110,000 clones, of which 87% are seen a single time; approximately 9.2% belongs to the top ten. This CDR3 region has 15 residues. The J segment lost 8 bases and the V segment lost 5 bases, leaving 11 bases of the junction unmatched. The germline CDR1 and CDR2 sequences are MNHEY and SMNVEV (reference sequence). J is TRBJ1-2 and V is TRBV27; TRBD1 agrees at 10 bases. This specimen consisted of peripheral blood, obtained on day 0 of AZD1222 vaccination. The TCR sequence derives from an adult in good health. CDR3 nucleotides: TGTGCCAGCAGTCTCGGACAGGGGGATAGTCAGGGCTACACCTTC. Translation gives CASSLGQGDSQGYTF.